A selection of T cell receptor beta chains follows, all from one sample in a study of blood T cell repertoires in COVID-19. The assay was immunoSEQ multiplex PCR, and TCRdb's table has in-frame clones only and misses some. The sample shows around 190,000 clones, under 85% of them seen only once. Sequenced sample: peripheral blood. The receptors here all came from a human donor in a cohort sampled during active COVID-19. Both conserved end residues are part of each CDR3. Fields, in order: D gene, J gene, V gene, CDR3 protein, CDR3 DNA. The D gene is left open where the match is weak.

d_call: NA
j_call: TRBJ1-2
v_call: TRBV6-2/TRBV6-3
cdr3_aa: CASSYSRAASNYGYTF
cdr3_nt: TGTGCCAGCAGTTACTCGAGGGCAGCCTCCAACTATGGCTACACCTTC

d_call: NA
j_call: TRBJ2-7
v_call: TRBV5-1
cdr3_aa: CASSFRGAYEQYF
cdr3_nt: TGCGCCAGCAGCTTTCGCGGAGCCTACGAGCAGTACTTC

d_call: NA
j_call: TRBJ1-1
v_call: TRBV6-2/TRBV6-3
cdr3_aa: CASSYLEELMNTEAFF
cdr3_nt: TGTGCCAGCAGTTACTTGGAGGAACTAATGAACACTGAAGCTTTCTTT

d_call: NA
j_call: TRBJ1-2
v_call: TRBV7-9
cdr3_aa: CASSLMGRPYGYTF
cdr3_nt: TGTGCCAGCAGCTTGATGGGGCGACCCTATGGCTACACCTTC

d_call: TRBD1
j_call: TRBJ2-6
v_call: TRBV6-5
cdr3_aa: CASSQTGAGANVLTF
cdr3_nt: TGTGCCAGCAGTCAAACAGGGGCTGGGGCCAACGTCCTGACTTTC

d_call: TRBD2
j_call: TRBJ2-7
v_call: TRBV2
cdr3_aa: CASTRLAGVGAYEQYF
cdr3_nt: TGTGCCAGCACCCGGCTAGCGGGGGTAGGGGCCTACGAGCAGTACTTC

d_call: NA
j_call: TRBJ2-3
v_call: TRBV5-4
cdr3_aa: CASSLSPYMGTDTQYF
cdr3_nt: TGTGCCAGCAGCTTGTCGCCGTACATGGGCACAGATACGCAGTATTTT

d_call: NA
j_call: TRBJ1-6
v_call: TRBV7-8
cdr3_aa: CASSLEGSYNSPLHF
cdr3_nt: TGTGCCAGCAGCTTAGAAGGGAGCTATAATTCACCCCTCCACTTT

d_call: TRBD1
j_call: TRBJ1-1
v_call: TRBV6-5
cdr3_aa: CASSRDRVKAFF
cdr3_nt: TGTGCCAGCAGCAGAGACAGGGTGAAAGCTTTCTTT

d_call: NA
j_call: TRBJ1-1
v_call: TRBV13
cdr3_aa: CASSLGLGQRNTEAFF
cdr3_nt: TGTGCCAGCAGCTTAGGCCTCGGACAACGGAACACTGAAGCTTTCTTT

d_call: TRBD2
j_call: TRBJ2-7
v_call: TRBV2
cdr3_aa: CASKGGGSYEQYF
cdr3_nt: TGTGCCAGCAAGGGCGGGGGCTCCTACGAGCAGTACTTC

d_call: NA
j_call: TRBJ2-7
v_call: TRBV12-3/TRBV12-4
cdr3_aa: CASSLSPYEQYF
cdr3_nt: TGTGCCAGCAGTTTGAGCCCCTACGAGCAGTACTTC

d_call: TRBD1
j_call: TRBJ1-2
v_call: TRBV5-1
cdr3_aa: CASSLQGAVGYGYTF
cdr3_nt: TGCGCCAGCAGCTTACAGGGGGCGGTGGGATATGGCTACACCTTC

d_call: NA
j_call: TRBJ1-1
v_call: TRBV4-2
cdr3_aa: CASSQGVQINTEAFF
cdr3_nt: TGTGCCAGCAGCCAAGGGGTACAGATTAACACTGAAGCTTTCTTT

d_call: TRBD1
j_call: TRBJ2-2
v_call: TRBV4-2
cdr3_aa: CASSPRTGPTGELFF
cdr3_nt: TGTGCCAGCAGCCCGAGGACAGGGCCAACCGGGGAGCTGTTTTTT